One sample yielded the 21 T cell receptor beta chains listed below, sequenced in a study of blood T cells in healthy people across ages. The second PCR ran about 6 to 12 cycles with a sample-barcoded 5' primer and J-beta primers. TCRdb re-called the 5' RACE reads through MiXCR, storing one row per CDR3 protein. The table records around 2 million distinct CDR3 sequences, roughly two fifths of them present only once. Sequencing input: blood. The source is a human donor in good health.

This clonotype was counted once. This rearrangement joins TRBV3-1 to TRBJ1-1, with a possible D match to TRBD1 (5 bases). The CDR3 covers 15 residues. The germline gives CDR1 LGHDT, CDR2 YNNKEL (reference sequence). The V end lost 4 bases, the J end lost 4 bases, and 16 bases lay between the germline ends. CDR3 nucleotide sequence: TGTGCCAGCAGCCTCCGATCGGGGGGTACCACTGAAGCTTTCTTT. Its translation is CASSLRSGGTTEAFF.

The V gene is TRBV3-1, the J gene TRBJ2-4, with D unresolved. The DNA end is a closer match to TRBJ2-7, so the J assignment may be wrong. From germline, CDR1 is LGHDT and CDR2 YNNKEL (reference sequence). The CDR3 runs to 18 residues. CDR3 amino acids: CASSQDRAYTFLLYEQYF. The CDR3, as DNA: TGTGCCAGCAGCCAAGATCGCGCATACACCTTTTTATTATACGAGCAGTACTTC.

With respect to this clonotype: Compared with germline, one end of the junction differs, possibly owing to a read error. The chain recombines TRBV29-1 with TRBJ2-2, with TRBD2 as a possible D gene (6 bases). The CDR3 is 14 amino acids. Looked up from germline, CDR1 is SQVTM and CDR2 is ANQGSEA. The CDR3 bases are TGCAGCGGCGTCTTGCGGGGTCGAGGCGGGGAGCTGTTGTTT. Translated: CSGVLRGRGGELLF.

The chain employs TRBV7-9 and TRBJ2-1; 10 bases agree with TRBD1. Per germline, CDR1 SEHNR and CDR2 FQNEAQ (reference sequence). CDR3 length: 16 amino acids. The junction had 13 bases not matched to a gene; V was cut back by 7 bases and J by 7 bases. CDR3 DNA sequence: TGTGCCAGCACCCTGGGGGAGACAGGGGGCTTTAATGAGCAGTTCTTC. It yields the protein CASTLGETGGFNEQFF.

The V gene is TRBV20-1, the J gene TRBJ2-1, with a possible D match to TRBD1 (6 bases). Trimming shortened V by 8 bases and J by 12 bases, and 20 bases separated the two germline ends. CDR3 length: 12 residues. CDR1 is DFQATT and CDR2 is SNEGSKA in the germline V gene (reference sequence). The CDR3 region is CSPRKVDRAQFF. Written as DNA, the CDR3 is TGCAGTCCCCGAAAGGTGGACAGAGCGCAGTTCTTC.

This clonotype showed up just a few times. V gene TRBV28 combines with J gene TRBJ1-2; the match to TRBD1 covers 12 bases. The CDR3 loop spans 18 amino acids. Germline CDR1 is MDHEN and CDR2 is SYDVKM. J lost 4 bases, V lost 7 bases, and 16 bases had no gene match. This CDR3 reads CASTEGGQGAISRYGYTF. CDR3 nucleotides: TGTGCCAGCACCGAAGGGGGACAGGGGGCGATTTCCCGCTATGGCTACACCTTC.

V and J are TRBV20-1 and TRBJ2-3; 7 positions agree with TRBD2. With V trimmed by 3 bases and J by 2 bases, 5 bases remained unmatched. Germline V CDR1 and CDR2: DFQATT, SNEGSKA (reference sequence). CDR3 length: 14 residues. CDR3: CSARGGAYTDTQYF. DNA for the CDR3: TGCAGTGCTAGGGGAGGGGCTTACACAGATACGCAGTATTTT.

The rearrangement joins TRBV24-1 to TRBJ2-1; the match to TRBD1 covers 11 bases. This CDR3 region has 15 residues. The ends lost 4 bases at V and 9 bases at J; junction bases unmatched: 7. The germline V gene encodes CDR1 KGHDR and CDR2 SFDVKD. The CDR3 DNA reads as TGTGCCACCAGTGAACAAGGACAGGGGGCTTGTGAGCAGTTCTTC. This codes for CATSEQGQGACEQFF.

The chain links TRBV6-5 to TRBJ2-3; the D gene could be TRBD1 or TRBD2 (5 bases each). This CDR3 is built from 16 residues. Germline loops: CDR1 MNHEY, CDR2 SVGAGI. Trimming took 2 bases from V and 2 from J, leaving 14 bases between them. The CDR3 region is CASSYTQGLATDTQYF. CDR3 bases: TGTGCCAGCAGTTACACCCAGGGTCTAGCCACAGATACGCAGTATTTT.

This clonotype was recorded a few times. V usage is TRBV3-1 and J usage is TRBJ2-1; 12 bases map to TRBD2. This CDR3 is built from 15 residues. Germline V gene lookup returns CDR1 LGHDT and CDR2 YNNKEL (reference sequence). With V trimmed by 6 bases and J by 4 bases, 4 bases remained unmatched. CDR3 bases: TGTGCCAGCAGGTCCCTAGCGGGGGGGTACAATGAGCAGTTCTTC. Residues: CASRSLAGGYNEQFF.

This clonotype was counted a few times. Written as DNA, the CDR3 is TGCAGCGTTCGCAGGGGGTCTAATGAAAAACTGTTTTTT. This sequence encodes CSVRRGSNEKLFF. V usage is TRBV29-1 and J usage is TRBJ1-4, with 7 nucleotides matching TRBD1. V dropped 5 bases and J dropped 3; count of bases not matched to a gene: 3. There are 13 residues in the CDR3. Germline V lookup: CDR1 SQVTM, CDR2 ANQGSEA.

The chain is built from TRBV7-2 and TRBJ1-5, with no clear D. Germline assignment: CDR1 SGHTA and CDR2 FQGNSA. The V gene lost 7 bases and the J gene lost 7 bases, with 14 bases spanning the gap. The length of the CDR3 is 13 residues. The CDR3 region is CASTQEGGQPQHF. The CDR3 nucleotides read TGTGCCAGCACCCAAGAGGGTGGCCAGCCCCAGCATTTT.

This clonotype was seen more than once but under ten times. V and J are TRBV18 and TRBJ1-2; TRBD1 aligns across 11 bases. The CDR3 spans 14 residues. Germline assignment: CDR1 KGHSH and CDR2 LQKENI. V lost 4 bases to trimming and J lost 8 bases; unmatched junction nucleotides: 6. The CDR3 protein is CASSQRDRGTGYTF. CDR3 DNA: TGTGCCAGCTCACAACGGGACAGGGGGACGGGCTACACCTTC.

The gene calls are TRBV6-2 or TRBV6-3 and TRBJ1-5, with D tentatively TRBD1 (5 bases). In germline, CDR1 is MNHEY, CDR2 SVGEGT. V was pared by 5 bases and J by 6 bases, with 17 bases between. The CDR3 sequence is 15 residues long. CDR3 bases: TGTGCCAGCAGTGATCTCGGCGGGGGTAGTCAGCCCCAGCATTTT. This translates into CASSDLGGGSQPQHF.

This chain links TRBV4-3 with TRBJ1-2; D is unclear. The germline CDR1 and CDR2 sequences are LGHNA and YSLEER. The CDR3 is 15 residues long. V lost 0 bases, J lost 8 bases, and 16 bases lay in between. DNA of the CDR3: TGCGCCAGCAGCCAAGATTATATGGATAGCTTGGGCTACACCTTC. Translated: CASSQDYMDSLGYTF.

V usage is TRBV10-3 and J usage is TRBJ2-5; 12 nucleotides line up with TRBD2. The DNA end is a closer match to TRBJ2-7, so the J assignment may be wrong. Germline CDR1 and CDR2: ENHRY and SYGVKD. The CDR3 covers 16 residues. The CDR3 here is CAISERGTSGPYEQYF. In DNA, the CDR3 is TGTGCCATCAGCGAACGCGGGACTAGCGGGCCTTACGAGCAGTACTTC.

This clonotype was detected a few times. The rearrangement joins TRBV28 to TRBJ1-6; TRBD1 agrees at 7 bases. Losses at the gene ends were 3 bases for V and 0 bases for J; bases not matched to a gene: 11. CDR1 is MDHEN, CDR2 SYDVKM, per germline. This CDR3 spans 19 amino acids. The CDR3 sequence: CASSFLAGQESSYNSPLHF. Here the CDR3 DNA reads TGTGCCAGCAGTTTTTTAGCTGGACAGGAGAGCTCCTATAATTCACCCCTCCACTTT.

This clonotype was seen more than once but under ten times. The V gene is TRBV7-9, the J gene TRBJ2-7, with D perhaps matching TRBD2 (6 bases). CDR1 is SEHNR, CDR2 FQNEAQ, per germline (reference sequence). CDR3 length: 11 amino acids. V lost 10 bases, J lost 2 bases, and 9 bases lay in between. Here the CDR3 DNA reads TGTGCCATACGGGGGACCTACGAGCAGTACTTC. Translation gives CAIRGTYEQYF. Drawing the rest from reference TRBV7-9 and TRBJ2-7, the complete variable domain is DTGVSQNPRHKITKRGQNVTFRCDPISEHNRLYWYRQTLGQGPEFLTYFQNEAQLEKSRLLSDRFSAERPKGSFSTLEIQRTEQGDSAMYLCAIRGTYEQYFGPGTRLTVT.

This clonotype was counted only a few times. The chain combines TRBV7-6 with TRBJ2-6, with D tentatively TRBD2 (5 bases). The CDR3 is 15 residues long. V lost 5 bases and J lost 2, with 10 bases in between. Germline values: CDR1 SGHVS, CDR2 FNYEAQ. For the CDR3, the DNA is TGTGCCAGCAGCCGGAGAGGGCCTGGGGCCAACGTCCTGACTTTC. It translates to CASSRRGPGANVLTF.

The V gene is TRBV20-1, the J gene TRBJ1-5, with D uncertain. Germline CDR1 DFQATT, CDR2 SNEGSKA (reference sequence). Between the trimmed V and J ends, which lost 6 bases and 2 bases, there was a span of 17 bases. The CDR3 is 15 residues long. Here the CDR3 DNA reads TGCAGTGCCTACCCGTCCGGGTTTGGCAATCAGCCCCAGCATTTT. This codes for CSAYPSGFGNQPQHF.

The rearrangement joins TRBV7-9 to TRBJ2-5; D unclear. The CDR3 runs to 13 residues. V was pared by 5 bases and J by 11 bases, with 18 bases between. In germline, CDR1 is SEHNR, CDR2 FQNEAQ (reference sequence). The CDR3 region is CASSLTFPNEQYF. CDR3 bases: TGTGCCAGCAGCCTGACATTCCCCAATGAGCAGTACTTC.